This TCR beta chain was retrieved from a study of control samples from healthy donors and cancer patients. V gave up 3 bases and J gave up 4 bases; unmatched junction bases: 9. This CDR3 is 16 amino acids long. Per germline, CDR1 PRHDT and CDR2 FYEKMQ (reference sequence). Assay: immunoSEQ multiplex PCR; the TCRdb copy retains only in-frame clones and omits some. Of 110,000 to 150,000 clones listed, roughly 90% are singletons. The sequencing sample was made of blood. The sequence derives from a man aged 25-45 years in good health. This chain uses TRBV13 with TRBJ2-7; 10 bases fit TRBD1. The CDR3 DNA sequence: TGTGCCAGCAGCTTGGGCCGGGACAGGGGTAGGTACGAGCAGTACTTC. Its protein product is CASSLGRDRGRYEQYF.